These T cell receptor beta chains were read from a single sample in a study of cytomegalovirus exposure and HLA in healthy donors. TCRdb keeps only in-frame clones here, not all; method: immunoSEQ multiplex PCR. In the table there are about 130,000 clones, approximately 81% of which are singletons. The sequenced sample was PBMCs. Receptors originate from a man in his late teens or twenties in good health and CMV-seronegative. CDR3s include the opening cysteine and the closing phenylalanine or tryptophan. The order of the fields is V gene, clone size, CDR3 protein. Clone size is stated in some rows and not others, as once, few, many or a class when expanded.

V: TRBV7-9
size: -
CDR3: CASSLDKNTEAFF

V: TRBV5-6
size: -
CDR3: CASSTGTGQPQHF

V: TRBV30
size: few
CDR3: CAWASTELNEKLFF

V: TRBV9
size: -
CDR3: CASSAVQGAAGELFF

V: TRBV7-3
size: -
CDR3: CASSPGTSGAVYNEQFF

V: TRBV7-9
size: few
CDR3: CAGGTSDEQYF

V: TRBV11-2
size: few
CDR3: CASSLERPERIYEQFF

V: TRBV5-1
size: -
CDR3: CASSSPTRQGQANIQYF

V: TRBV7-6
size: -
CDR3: CASSLRDRHTDTQYF

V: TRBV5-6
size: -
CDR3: CASSPEAGTGALAGQAFF

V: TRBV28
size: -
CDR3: CASSLDRGIPYEQYF

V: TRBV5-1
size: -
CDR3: CASSPRGQGGHEQYF

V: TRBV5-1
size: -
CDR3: CASSATGTGAGELFF

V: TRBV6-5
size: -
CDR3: CATGFSGGGINEQFF

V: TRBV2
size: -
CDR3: CASSGTGVNGYTF

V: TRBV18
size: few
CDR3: CASSMTDRGNSPLHF

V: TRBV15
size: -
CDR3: CATSRDPRSDTEAFF

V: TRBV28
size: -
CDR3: CASSLGGRNEQFF

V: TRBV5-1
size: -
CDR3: CASSLAGGRDGYTF

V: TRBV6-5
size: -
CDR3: CASRRQSAGELFF

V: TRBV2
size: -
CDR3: CASSEPGDTEAFF

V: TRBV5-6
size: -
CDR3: CASSAVDRVTEAFF

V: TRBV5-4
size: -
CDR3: CASSSTGDTDTQYF

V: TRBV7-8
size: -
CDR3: CASSPGQRVYGYTF

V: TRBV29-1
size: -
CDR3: CSVAYRGTGGIINEKLFF

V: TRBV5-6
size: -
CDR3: CASSLWTGRNQPQHF

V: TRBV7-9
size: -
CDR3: CASSQTGQAVQPQHF

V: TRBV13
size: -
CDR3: CASSRGGGGYTF

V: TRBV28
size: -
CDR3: CASSPQGIYGYTF

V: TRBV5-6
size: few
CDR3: CASSRGTQRFQPQHF

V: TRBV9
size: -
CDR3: CASSSTGGSGNTIYF

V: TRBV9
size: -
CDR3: CASSVGRGRSKGYTF

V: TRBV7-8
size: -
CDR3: CASSLEGTSNTEAFF

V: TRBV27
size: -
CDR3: CASSLRDRPNTEAFF

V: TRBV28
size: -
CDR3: CASAGGLDTQYF

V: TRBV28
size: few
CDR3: CASSLSGDVYEQYF

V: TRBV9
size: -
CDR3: CASSVVPTGSLDNSPLHF

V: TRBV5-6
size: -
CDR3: CASKGTAVSYNSPLHF

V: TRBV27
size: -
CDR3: CASSYGTGIYEQFF

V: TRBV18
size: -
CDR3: CASSSERMRSDGYTF

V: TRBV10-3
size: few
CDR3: CASAAGASGEQYF

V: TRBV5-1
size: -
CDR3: CASSLSPGDTQYF

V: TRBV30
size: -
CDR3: CAWSPQGNQPQHF

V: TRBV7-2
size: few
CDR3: CASSFSGSYEQYF

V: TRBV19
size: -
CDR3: CASTPLPGQANSPLHF

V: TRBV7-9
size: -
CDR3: CASSLTGDYNEQFF

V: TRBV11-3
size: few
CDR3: CASSLGASGTDTQYF

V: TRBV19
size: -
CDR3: CASSITGNTIYF